This T cell receptor (beta chain) comes out of a study of T cell responses to AZD1222 COVID-19 vaccine. Study-level results: The span of vaccine-associated CD4 TCRs extended across spike, with dominance at 160-218 and 743-854. Spike-specific TCR breadth and depth grew following two AZD1222 doses. White British donors predominated, females outnumbered males, and clonal diversity was possibly underestimated.

Sequencing was performed with immunoSEQ multiplex PCR; in TCRdb, only in-frame clones are kept and a portion is missing. The table includes about 200,000 clones, about 86% detected once. The CDR3 has 12 amino acids. Points on this clone: Antigen: not known.

The chain recombines TRBV21-1 with TRBJ2-7; the table's TRBD1 call for D was not verified on the DNA. TRBV21-1 is flagged as a pseudogene. This TCR derives from an adult in good health. The sample in question was peripheral blood, obtained on day 0 of AZD1222 vaccination. DNA of the CDR3: TGTGCCTTCCCAGGGGTGTTCTACGAGCAGTACTTC. Its translation: CAFPGVFYEQYF.